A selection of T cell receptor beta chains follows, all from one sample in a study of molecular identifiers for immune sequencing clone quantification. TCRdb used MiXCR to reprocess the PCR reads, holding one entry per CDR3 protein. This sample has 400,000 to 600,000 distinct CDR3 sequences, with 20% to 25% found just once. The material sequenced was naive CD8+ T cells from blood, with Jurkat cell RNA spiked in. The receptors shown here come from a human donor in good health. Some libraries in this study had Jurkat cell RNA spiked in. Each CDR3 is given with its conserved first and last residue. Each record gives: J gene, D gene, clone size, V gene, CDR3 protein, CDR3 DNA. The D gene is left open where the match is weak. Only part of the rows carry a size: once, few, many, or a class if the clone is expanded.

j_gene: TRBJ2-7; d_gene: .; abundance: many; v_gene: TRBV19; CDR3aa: CASSEENSYEQYF; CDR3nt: TGTGCCAGTAGCGAGGAGAACAGCTACGAGCAGTACTTC
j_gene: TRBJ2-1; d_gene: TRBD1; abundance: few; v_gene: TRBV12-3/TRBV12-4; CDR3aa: CASEGQGVEQFF; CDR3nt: TGTGCCAGCGAGGGACAGGGGGTTGAGCAGTTCTTC
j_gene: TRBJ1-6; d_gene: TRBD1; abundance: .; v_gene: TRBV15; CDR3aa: CATSKGQEVYNSPLHF; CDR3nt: TGTGCCACCAGCAAGGGACAGGAAGTTTATAATTCACCCCTCCACTTT
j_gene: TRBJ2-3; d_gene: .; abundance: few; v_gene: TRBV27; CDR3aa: CASSLSSLAQEFTDTQYF; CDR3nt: TGTGCCAGCAGTTTATCCTCACTAGCCCAAGAATTCACAGATACGCAGTATTTT
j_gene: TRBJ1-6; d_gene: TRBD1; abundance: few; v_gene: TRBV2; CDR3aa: CASSQGDSPLHF; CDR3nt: TGTGCCAGCAGTCAGGGGGACTCACCCCTCCACTTT
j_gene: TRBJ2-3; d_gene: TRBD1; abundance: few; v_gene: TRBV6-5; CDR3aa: CASRQTGGNTDTQYF; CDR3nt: TGTGCCAGCAGACAAACAGGGGGCAACACAGATACGCAGTATTTT
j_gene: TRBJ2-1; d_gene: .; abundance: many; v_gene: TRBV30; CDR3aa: CAWSFTGEQFF; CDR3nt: TGTGCCTGGAGTTTTACGGGTGAGCAGTTCTTC
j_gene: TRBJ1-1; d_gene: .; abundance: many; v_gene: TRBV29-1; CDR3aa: CSSTRETKTSTEAFF; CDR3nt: TGCAGCTCAACGCGGGAGACGAAGACCAGTACTGAAGCTTTCTTT
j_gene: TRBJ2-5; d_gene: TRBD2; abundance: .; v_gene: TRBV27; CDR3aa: CASSSRSGREETQYF; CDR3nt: TGTGCCAGCAGTTCTCGCAGCGGGAGAGAAGAGACCCAGTACTTC
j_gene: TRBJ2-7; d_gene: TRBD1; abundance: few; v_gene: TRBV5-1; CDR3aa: CASSVTGTGSYEQYF; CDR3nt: TGCGCCAGCAGCGTAACCGGGACAGGCTCCTACGAGCAGTACTTC
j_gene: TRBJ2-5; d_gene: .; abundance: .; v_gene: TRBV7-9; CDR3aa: CASSQGIGSTETQYF; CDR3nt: TGTGCCAGCAGCCAAGGGATTGGGTCCACAGAGACCCAGTACTTC
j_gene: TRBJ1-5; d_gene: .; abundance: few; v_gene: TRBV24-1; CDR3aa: CATSDLAVNQPQHF; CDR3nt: TGTGCCACCAGTGATTTGGCAGTCAATCAGCCCCAGCATTTT
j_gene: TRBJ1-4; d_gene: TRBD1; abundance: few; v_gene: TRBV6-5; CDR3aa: CASSSIHRGLNEKLFF; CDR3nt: TGTGCCAGCAGTTCAATTCACAGGGGTTTAAATGAAAAACTGTTTTTT
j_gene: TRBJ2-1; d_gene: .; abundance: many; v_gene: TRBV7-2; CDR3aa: CASSLVGANNEQFF; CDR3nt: TGTGCCAGCAGTTTGGTTGGAGCCAACAATGAGCAGTTCTTC
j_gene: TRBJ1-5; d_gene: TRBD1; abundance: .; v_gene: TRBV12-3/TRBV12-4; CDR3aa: CASRLQGARQPQHF; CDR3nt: TGTGCCAGCAGACTACAGGGGGCGAGACAGCCCCAGCATTTT
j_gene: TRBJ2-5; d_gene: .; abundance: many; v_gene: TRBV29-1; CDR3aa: CSVVGETQYF; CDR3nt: TGCAGCGTCGTAGGAGAGACCCAGTACTTC
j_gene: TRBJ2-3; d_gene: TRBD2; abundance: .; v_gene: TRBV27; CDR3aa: CASSFVAGNTDTQYF; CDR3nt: TGTGCCAGCAGTTTTGTAGCGGGGAACACAGATACGCAGTATTTT
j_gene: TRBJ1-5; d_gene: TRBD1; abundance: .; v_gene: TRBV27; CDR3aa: CASSLSRGGDQPQHF; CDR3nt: TGTGCCAGCAGTTTATCGAGAGGGGGCGATCAGCCCCAGCATTTT
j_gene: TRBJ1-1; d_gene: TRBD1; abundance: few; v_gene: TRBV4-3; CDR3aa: CASSPGGKTPGTSFQPAFF; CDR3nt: TGCGCCAGCAGCCCAGGGGGGAAAACACCCGGGACCTCATTTCAGCCAGCTTTCTTT
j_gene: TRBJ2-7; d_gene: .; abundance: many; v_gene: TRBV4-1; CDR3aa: CASSPDISILYEQYF; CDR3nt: TGCGCCAGCAGCCCCGATATTTCCATCCTCTACGAGCAGTACTTC
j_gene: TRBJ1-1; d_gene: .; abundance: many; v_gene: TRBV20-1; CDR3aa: CSAGLVGTEAFF; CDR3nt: TGCAGTGCCGGACTTGTTGGGACTGAAGCTTTCTTT
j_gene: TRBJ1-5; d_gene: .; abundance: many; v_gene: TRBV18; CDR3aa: CASSPPGPNQPQHF; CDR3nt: TGTGCCAGCTCACCACCGGGACCTAATCAGCCCCAGCATTTT
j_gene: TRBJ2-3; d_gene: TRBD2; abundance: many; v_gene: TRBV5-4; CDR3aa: CASSGRTSGGTDTQYF; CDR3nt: TGTGCCAGCAGCGGGAGGACTAGCGGGGGCACAGATACGCAGTATTTT
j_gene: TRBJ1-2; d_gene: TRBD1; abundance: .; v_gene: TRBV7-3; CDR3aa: CASSSPGQGDHGYTF; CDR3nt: TGTGCCAGCAGCTCACCGGGACAGGGGGATCATGGCTACACCTTC
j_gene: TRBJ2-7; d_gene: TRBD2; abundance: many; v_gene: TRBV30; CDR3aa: CAWLAEPYEQYF; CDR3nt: TGTGCCTGGCTAGCGGAGCCCTACGAGCAGTACTTC
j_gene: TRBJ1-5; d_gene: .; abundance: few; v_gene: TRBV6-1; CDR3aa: CASSDARYSNQPQHF; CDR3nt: TGTGCCAGCAGTGATGCCCGTTATAGCAATCAGCCCCAGCATTTT
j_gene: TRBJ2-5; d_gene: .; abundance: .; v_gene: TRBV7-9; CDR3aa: CASSPHPGGETQYF; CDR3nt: TGTGCCAGCAGCCCCCACCCCGGAGGAGAGACCCAGTACTTC
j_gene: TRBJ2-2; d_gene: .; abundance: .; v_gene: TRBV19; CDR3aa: CASQGYTGELFF; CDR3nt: TGTGCCAGCCAGGGGTACACCGGGGAGCTGTTTTTT
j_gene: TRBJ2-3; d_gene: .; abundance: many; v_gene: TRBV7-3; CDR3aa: CASSLIGGSTDTQYF; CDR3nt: TGTGCCAGCAGCTTAATCGGCGGGAGCACAGATACGCAGTATTTT
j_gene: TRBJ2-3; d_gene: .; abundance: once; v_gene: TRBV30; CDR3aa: CAWSVRVGKWQDTQYF; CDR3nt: TGTGCCTGGAGTGTACGTGTGGGGAAGTGGCAAGATACGCAGTATTTT
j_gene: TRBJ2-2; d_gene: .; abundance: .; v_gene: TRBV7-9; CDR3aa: CASSLMSGVSGELFF; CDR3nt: TGTGCCAGCAGCTTAATGTCAGGGGTCAGCGGGGAGCTGTTTTTT
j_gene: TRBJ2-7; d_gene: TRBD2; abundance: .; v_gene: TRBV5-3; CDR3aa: CASSPGLANCEQYF; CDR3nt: TGTGCCAGCAGCCCTGGACTAGCCAACTGCGAGCAGTACTTC
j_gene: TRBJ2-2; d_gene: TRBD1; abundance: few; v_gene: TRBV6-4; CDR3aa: CASSDQIRFGQANTGELFF; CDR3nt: TGTGCCAGCAGTGACCAGATTCGTTTTGGACAGGCGAACACCGGGGAGCTGTTTTTT
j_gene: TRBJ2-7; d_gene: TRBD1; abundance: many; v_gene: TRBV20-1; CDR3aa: CSASRTGSYEQYF; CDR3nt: TGCAGTGCTAGCCGGACAGGGAGCTACGAGCAGTACTTC
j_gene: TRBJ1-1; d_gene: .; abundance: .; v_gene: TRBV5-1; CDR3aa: CASSLVGEVEAFF; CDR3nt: TGCGCCAGCAGCTTGGTAGGGGAAGTTGAAGCTTTCTTT
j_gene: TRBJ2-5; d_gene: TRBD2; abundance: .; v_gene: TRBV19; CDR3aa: CASSIGAGAETQYF; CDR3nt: TGTGCCAGTAGTATAGGCGCGGGAGCTGAGACCCAGTACTTC
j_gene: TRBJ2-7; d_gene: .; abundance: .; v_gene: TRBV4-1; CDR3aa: CASSSPNLGSSYEQYF; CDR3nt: TGCGCCAGCAGCTCCCCTAATTTGGGGAGCTCCTACGAGCAGTACTTC
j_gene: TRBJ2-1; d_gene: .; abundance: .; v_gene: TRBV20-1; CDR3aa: CSARDLTESSYNEQFF; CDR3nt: TGCAGTGCTAGAGATCTCACGGAAAGCTCCTACAATGAGCAGTTCTTC
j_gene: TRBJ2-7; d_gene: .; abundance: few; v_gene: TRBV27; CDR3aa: CASSLHRSYEQYF; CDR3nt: TGTGCCAGCAGTTTACACAGATCCTACGAGCAGTACTTC
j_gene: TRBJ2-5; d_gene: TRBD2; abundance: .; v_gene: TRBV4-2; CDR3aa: CASSQDLAGGEETQYF; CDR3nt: TGTGCCAGCAGCCAAGATCTAGCGGGAGGGGAGGAGACCCAGTACTTC
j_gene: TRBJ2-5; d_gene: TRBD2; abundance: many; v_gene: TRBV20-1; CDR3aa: CSARVNSWEGQETQYF; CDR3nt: TGCAGTGCTAGAGTTAATTCGTGGGAGGGCCAAGAGACCCAGTACTTC
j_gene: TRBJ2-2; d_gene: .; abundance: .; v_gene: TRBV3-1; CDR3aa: CASSQVPPFTMDTGELFF; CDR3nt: TGTGCCAGCAGCCAAGTTCCCCCGTTTACTATGGACACCGGGGAGCTGTTTTTT
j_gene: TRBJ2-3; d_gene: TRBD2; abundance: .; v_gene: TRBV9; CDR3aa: CASSGTSGGASDTQYF; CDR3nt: TGTGCCAGCAGCGGGACTAGCGGGGGGGCCTCAGATACGCAGTATTTT
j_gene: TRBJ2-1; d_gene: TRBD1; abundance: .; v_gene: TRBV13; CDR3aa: CASGAPDREHEQFF; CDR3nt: TGTGCCAGCGGGGCCCCCGACAGGGAGCATGAGCAGTTCTTC
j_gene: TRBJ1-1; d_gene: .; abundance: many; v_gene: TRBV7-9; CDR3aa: CASSLGILTEAFF; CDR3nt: TGTGCCAGCAGCTTAGGGATATTAACTGAAGCTTTCTTT
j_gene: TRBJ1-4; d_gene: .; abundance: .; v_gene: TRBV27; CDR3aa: CASRAGLSGEKLFF; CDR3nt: TGTGCCAGCAGAGCGGGACTCTCGGGAGAAAAACTGTTTTTT
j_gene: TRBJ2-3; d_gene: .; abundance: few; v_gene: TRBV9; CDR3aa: CASSVGRTGSSDTQYF; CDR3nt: TGTGCCAGCAGCGTAGGAAGGACTGGCTCGTCAGATACGCAGTATTTT
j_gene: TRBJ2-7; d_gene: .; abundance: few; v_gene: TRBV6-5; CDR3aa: CASSRNYEQYF; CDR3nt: TGTGCCAGCAGCCGCAACTACGAGCAGTACTTC
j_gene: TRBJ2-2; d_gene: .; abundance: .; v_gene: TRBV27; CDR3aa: CASSKTRNTGELFF; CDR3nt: TGTGCCAGCAGTAAGACGCGGAACACCGGGGAGCTGTTTTTT
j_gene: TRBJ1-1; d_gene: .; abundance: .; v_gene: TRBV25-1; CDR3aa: CASSESREGNTEAFF; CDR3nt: TGTGCCAGCAGTGAGTCCAGGGAGGGGAACACTGAAGCTTTCTTT